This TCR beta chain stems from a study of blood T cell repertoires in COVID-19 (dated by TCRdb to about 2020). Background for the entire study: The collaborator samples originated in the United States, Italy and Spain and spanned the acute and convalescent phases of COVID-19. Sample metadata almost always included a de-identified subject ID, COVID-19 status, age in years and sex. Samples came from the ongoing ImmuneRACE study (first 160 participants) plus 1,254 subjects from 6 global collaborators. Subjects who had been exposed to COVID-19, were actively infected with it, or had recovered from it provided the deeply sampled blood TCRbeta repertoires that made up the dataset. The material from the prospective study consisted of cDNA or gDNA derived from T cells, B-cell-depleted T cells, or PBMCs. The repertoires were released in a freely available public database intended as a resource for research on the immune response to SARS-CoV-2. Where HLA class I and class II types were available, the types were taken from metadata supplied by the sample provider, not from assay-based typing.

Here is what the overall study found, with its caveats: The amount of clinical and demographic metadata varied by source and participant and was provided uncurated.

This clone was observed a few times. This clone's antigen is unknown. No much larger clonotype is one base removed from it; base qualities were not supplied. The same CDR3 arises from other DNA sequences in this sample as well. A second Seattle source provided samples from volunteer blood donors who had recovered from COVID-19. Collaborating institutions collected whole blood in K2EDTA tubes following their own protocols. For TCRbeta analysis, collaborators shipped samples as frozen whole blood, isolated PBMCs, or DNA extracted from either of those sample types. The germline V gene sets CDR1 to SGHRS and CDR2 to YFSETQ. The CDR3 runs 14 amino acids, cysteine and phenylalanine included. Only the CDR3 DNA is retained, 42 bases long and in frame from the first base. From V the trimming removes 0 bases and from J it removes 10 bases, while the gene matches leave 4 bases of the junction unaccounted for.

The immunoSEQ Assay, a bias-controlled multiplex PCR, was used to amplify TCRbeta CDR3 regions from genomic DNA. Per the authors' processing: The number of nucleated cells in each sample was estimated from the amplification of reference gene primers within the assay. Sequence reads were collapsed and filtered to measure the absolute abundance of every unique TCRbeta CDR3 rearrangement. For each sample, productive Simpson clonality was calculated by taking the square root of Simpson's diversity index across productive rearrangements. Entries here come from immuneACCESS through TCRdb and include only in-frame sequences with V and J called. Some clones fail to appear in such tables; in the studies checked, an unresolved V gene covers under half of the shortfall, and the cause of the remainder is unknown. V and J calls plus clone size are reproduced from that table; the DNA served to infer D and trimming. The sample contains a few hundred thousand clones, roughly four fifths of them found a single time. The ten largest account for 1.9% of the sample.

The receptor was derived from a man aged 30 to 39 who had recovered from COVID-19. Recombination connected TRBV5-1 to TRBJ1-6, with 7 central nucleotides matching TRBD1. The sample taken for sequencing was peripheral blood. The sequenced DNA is TGCGCCAGCAGCTTGGGACAGGGTAACTCACCCCTCCACTTT. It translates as CASSLGQGNSPLHF.